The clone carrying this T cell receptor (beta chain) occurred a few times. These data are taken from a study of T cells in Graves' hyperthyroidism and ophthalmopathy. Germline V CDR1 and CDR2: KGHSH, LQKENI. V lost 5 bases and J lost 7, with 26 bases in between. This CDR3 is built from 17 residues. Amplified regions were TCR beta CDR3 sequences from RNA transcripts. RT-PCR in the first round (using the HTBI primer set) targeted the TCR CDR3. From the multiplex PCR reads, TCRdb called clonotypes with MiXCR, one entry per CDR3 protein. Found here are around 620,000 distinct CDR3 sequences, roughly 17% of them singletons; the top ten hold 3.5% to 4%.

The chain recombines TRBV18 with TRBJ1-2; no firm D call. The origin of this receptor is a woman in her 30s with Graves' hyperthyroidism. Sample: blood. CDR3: CASSENPVKAGMRGYTF. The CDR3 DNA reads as TGTGCCAGCTCAGAAAACCCAGTCAAGGCGGGTATGCGTGGCTACACCTTC.